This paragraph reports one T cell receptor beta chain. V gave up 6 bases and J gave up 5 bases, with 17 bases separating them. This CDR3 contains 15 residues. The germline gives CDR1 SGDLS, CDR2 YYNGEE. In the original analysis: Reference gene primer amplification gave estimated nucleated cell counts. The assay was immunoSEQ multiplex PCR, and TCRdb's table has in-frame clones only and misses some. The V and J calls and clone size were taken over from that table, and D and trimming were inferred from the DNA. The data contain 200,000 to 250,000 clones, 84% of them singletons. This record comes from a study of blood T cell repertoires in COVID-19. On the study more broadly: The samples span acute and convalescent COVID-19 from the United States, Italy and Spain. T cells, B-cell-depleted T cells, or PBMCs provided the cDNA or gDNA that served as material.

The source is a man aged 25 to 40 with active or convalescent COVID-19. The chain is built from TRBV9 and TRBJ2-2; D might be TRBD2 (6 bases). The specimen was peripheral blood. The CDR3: CASTQGGRPTGELFF. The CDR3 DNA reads TGTGCCAGCACCCAGGGTGGGAGGCCAACCGGGGAGCTGTTTTTT. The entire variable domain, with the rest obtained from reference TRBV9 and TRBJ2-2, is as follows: DSGVTQTPKHLITATGQRVTLRCSPRSGDLSVYWYQQSLDQGLQFLIQYYNGEERAKGNILERFSAQQFPDLHSELNLSSLELGDSALYFCASTQGGRPTGELFFGEGSRLTVL.